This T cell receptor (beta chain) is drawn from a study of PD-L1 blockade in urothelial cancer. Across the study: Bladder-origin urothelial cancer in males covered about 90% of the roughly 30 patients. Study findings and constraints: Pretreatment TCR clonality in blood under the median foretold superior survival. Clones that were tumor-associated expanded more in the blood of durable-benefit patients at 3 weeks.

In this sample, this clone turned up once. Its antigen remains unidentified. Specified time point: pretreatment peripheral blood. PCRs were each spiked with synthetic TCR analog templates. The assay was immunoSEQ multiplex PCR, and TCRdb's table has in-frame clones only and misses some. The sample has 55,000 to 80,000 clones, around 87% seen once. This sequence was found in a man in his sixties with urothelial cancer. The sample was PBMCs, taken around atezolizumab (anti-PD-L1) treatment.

In DNA form, the CDR3 reads TGTGCCAGCAGCTTAGCCTCGACTAGCGGCTTCTACGAGCAGTACTTC. Protein sequence: CASSLASTSGFYEQYF. The V and J genes are TRBV11-3 and TRBJ2-7; 9 nucleotides agree with TRBD2. CDR3 size: 16 residues. Losses at the gene ends were 1 base for V and 3 bases for J; bases not matched to a gene: 7. Germline CDR1 and CDR2: SGHNT and YENEEA.